This TCR beta chain was identified during a study of T cell changes during pregnancy in multiple sclerosis. Sequenced by immunoSEQ multiplex PCR; TCRdb stores in-frame clones only, minus some. The table has about 16,000 clones, approximately 96% seen once. J was trimmed by 3 bases and V by 5 bases; bases with no gene match: 9. The CDR3 has 16 residues. Germline V gene lookup returns CDR1 PRHDT and CDR2 FYEKMQ (reference sequence). This rearrangement joins TRBV13 to TRBJ1-1, with 10 bases that match TRBD1. The sample was peripheral blood, taken in the third trimester of pregnancy. The sequence came from a female donor with multiple sclerosis, enrolled in a pregnancy study. The CDR3 DNA follows: TGTGCCAGCAGCCTACCTAGGACAGGGGGGGACACTGAAGCTTTCTTT. This codes for CASSLPRTGGDTEAFF.